Sequencing of this T cell receptor (beta chain) was carried out in a study of regulatory T cells in long-lasting Graves disease listed by TCRdb under 2021. About the investigation overall: Newly diagnosed Graves' disease patients had taken antithyroid drugs for less than 3 months. This study used TCR sequencing and RNA sequencing of peripheral blood to compare persistent Graves' disease patients against newly diagnosed Graves' disease patients. The study took place in China and was registered as a clinical trial. A total of about 33 samples underwent TCR sequencing, from around 13 patients with persistent Graves' disease and 20 patients with newly diagnosed Graves' disease. Findings and caveats that apply to the study as a whole: TRBV28, TRBJ1-2 and TRBJ2-5 were preferentially used in persistent disease, while TRBV20-1 and TRBJ2-1 were favored in newly diagnosed disease. Peripheral blood alone was examined, since thyroid tissue, which constituted the primary lesion, could not be accessed. The small sample size was acknowledged by the authors as a limitation that may reduce accuracy. Compared with newly diagnosed patients, patients with persistent Graves' disease had lower TCR Shannon entropy and fewer highly expanded clones, which suggests clonal expansion. Sequencing and analysis were limited to the TCR beta chain. Persistent patients shared more public clonotypes among themselves (around 2,500) than newly diagnosed patients did (about 900).

Details on this clonotype: No antigen is known for it. Qualities for individual bases were not recorded, and no much larger clone is one base off.

Trimming removed 0 bases from V and 0 bases from J, leaving 14 bases between the germline ends. Based on the germline V gene, the CDR1 and CDR2 sequences are SGDLS and YYNGEE. The CDR3 sequence holds 17 residues, the cysteine and phenylalanine included. Of all the DNA, just the CDR3 is kept, 51 bases in frame from base 1. Library creation used multiplex PCR. TCRdb names Illumina HiSeq 4000 as the instrument used. TCR beta libraries were built with iRepertoire HTBI primers and Arm-PCR amplification of CDR3 regions. Before sequencing, the PCR products went through gel purification. In the original analysis: Across samples, about 63 TRBV and 13 to 15 TRBJ segments were identified and used for gene usage analysis of CDR3 amino acid clonotypes. COPE and FqMerger were used to merge filtered high-quality paired reads into contigs. BLAST was used to align contigs to IMGT TRBV, TRBD and TRBJ reference genes, with CDR3 defined following IMGT. Highly expanded clones were defined as clonotypes with a frequency above 0.1%. Shannon entropy served as the measure of repertoire diversity, while the Gini coefficient captured V-J evenness. A clonotype found in more than one individual was treated as public. The public reads were reprocessed in TCRdb via fastp at Q25 and MiXCR, keeping in-frame beta chains. Entries that share a CDR3 protein sequence are merged under the most common genes and DNA. These V and J calls are TCRdb output, not the study's own analysis. This sample comprises about 430,000 distinct CDR3 sequences, 15% of them detected only once. The top ten hold approximately 8% of the sample.

Explained via the paper, the time point label denotes: newly diagnosed GD, antithyroid drugs for less than 3 months. For both TCR sequencing and RNA sequencing, RNA was extracted from PBMCs in TRIzol. The diagnosis of Graves' disease followed American Thyroid Association guidelines. Recruitment of patients was carried out at an endocrinology department in Xi'an, China. Each patient gave approximately 8.8 milliliters of peripheral blood, collected in an EDTA anticoagulant tube. PBMCs were isolated by Ficoll Paque Plus density gradient separation without further T cell sorting. An Agilent 2100 Bioanalyzer and agarose gel were used to check RNA quality, while a NanoDrop 2000 measured RNA concentration. These data were likewise used in another study, on T cells in Graves' hyperthyroidism and ophthalmopathy. The second study's paper adds: A patient counted as having stable Graves' hyperthyroidism if no progression to ophthalmopathy occurred over 18 months of follow-up. Hyperthyroidism patients were newly diagnosed, had a disease duration of under 2 months, and were aged 18 to 65 years. Exclusion was applied to patients with uncontrolled infections, other autoimmune diseases, pregnancy or lactation. Diagnoses were based on clinical symptoms, serum thyroxine and TRAb, thyroid ultrasound and orbital computed tomography. The first round of RT-PCR for the TCR CDR3 was performed with the HTBI primer set and the Qiagen OneStep RT-PCR kit. Most expanded thyroid clonotypes (frequency above 0.001) were also found in blood, which suggests that blood repertoires may mirror thyroid immune responses. A 13 V-J signature model separated ophthalmopathy from stable hyperthyroidism, with around 90% sensitivity and 81.08% specificity in cross-validation and 80%/75% in testing. In validation, the model predicted progression to ophthalmopathy with approximately 71% sensitivity and about 72% specificity, a median of 6.5 months before onset. A discovery cohort of about a hundred patients, fewer than 50 with Graves' ophthalmopathy and over 55 with stable Graves' hyperthyroidism, was used to find distinguishing TCR V-J signatures. An independent validation cohort of fewer than 20 hyperthyroidism patients and 17 patients who later progressed to ophthalmopathy tested prospective prediction of ophthalmopathy. The 95 to 100 discovery patients were randomly split 7:3 into training and test sets. The study also compared thyroid tissue and blood T-cell repertoires from several Graves' hyperthyroidism patients. After sampling, hyperthyroidism patients received methimazole starting at 30 mg daily, and ophthalmopathy patients received high-dose intravenous methylprednisolone. Libraries were constructed in a second round of multiplex PCR, after which size selection and purification were performed. Paired-end sequencing of the libraries was performed with 100 bp reads on an Illumina HiSeq2000. Raw data were processed with SOAPnuke, discarding reads with adapters, uncalled bases, mean Phred below 15, or no exact constant-primer or identifier match. High-quality paired reads were merged with COPE v1.2.5, and unique nucleotide sequences were defined as clonotypes. MiTCR v1.1 was used to align clonotypes to the IMGT TRBV, TRBD and TRBJ reference segments. Analysis was restricted to V-J combinations with a frequency above 0.0001, which covered 99.2% of repertoires. The TCS score was defined as F50 (clonal expansion) divided by E x V (chaos), with BLOSUM62-based TCRdist calculated between CDR3 peptides within each V-J. Welch's t-statistics and random forest reduced approximately 520 V-J features to around 14, which were used in a naive Bayes classifier (R e1071). No statistical method was used to set the sample size in advance, and investigators knew the group allocation. TCR Vbeta CDR3 sequencing of roughly 140 peripheral blood samples (under 45 ophthalmopathy, 75 hyperthyroidism and around 17 progressor patients) is reported in the paper.

The chain couples TRBV9 to TRBJ2-3, with the D gene possibly TRBD1 or TRBD2, each one fitting 5 bases. The sequencing here drew on peripheral blood mononuclear cells (PBMCs), taken at new diagnosis, from a patient treated with antithyroid drugs. This clonotype originated in a woman aged 40-49 years with Graves disease. Donor details come from another sample of the same person, matched by shared clones. The CDR3 corresponds to CASSVERGAVSTDTQYF. The bases read TGTGCCAGCAGCGTAGAAAGAGGGGCAGTTAGCACAGATACGCAGTATTTT. With the portions outside the CDR3 filled from the reference TRBV9 and TRBJ2-3 genes, the complete variable region becomes DSGVTQTPKHLITATGQRVTLRCSPRSGDLSVYWYQQSLDQGLQFLIQYYNGEERAKGNILERFSAQQFPDLHSELNLSSLELGDSALYFCASSVERGAVSTDTQYFGPGTRLTVL.